This T cell receptor (beta chain) was captured in a study of lymphopenia after photon versus proton radiotherapy. General study results and limits: Under photons, naive T cells and diversity fell while effector/memory populations rose. After the lymphocyte nadir, photon-treated repertoires showed oligoclonal expansion, especially of CD8+ Temra cells. Post-nadir TCR diversity decline inversely tracked overall survival among those who died.

V dropped 6 bases and J dropped 5; count of bases not matched to a gene: 8. Germline assignment: CDR1 MNHNY and CDR2 SVGAGI (reference sequence). This CDR3 contains 15 residues. Remarks on this clone: Its target is not known.

TCRdb's table, derived via immunoSEQ multiplex PCR, lists solely in-frame clones and lacks some. The sample carries tens of thousands of clones, over 70% recorded once. This clonotype was obtained from a woman in her sixties or seventies with pancreatic cancer. The sample in question was peripheral blood, obtained from a patient treated with proton-based radiotherapy. V and J are TRBV6-6 and TRBJ2-2; TRBD1 agrees at 8 bases. CDR3 sequence reads: CASRGNRGNTGELFF. The CDR3, as DNA: TGTGCCAGCAGGGGTAACAGGGGGAATACCGGGGAGCTGTTTTTT.